This T cell receptor (beta chain) was sequenced during a study of PD-L1 blockade in urothelial cancer. The germline CDR1 and CDR2 sequences are SGHRS and YFSETQ. CDR3 length equals 13 residues. V lost 4 bases, J lost 5 bases, and 13 bases lay in between. Libraries were prepared by immunoSEQ multiplex PCR; TCRdb keeps only in-frame clonotypes and omits some of them. The table has about 76,000 clones, 80% to 85% seen once. V and J are TRBV5-1 and TRBJ2-7, with a possible D match to TRBD1 (6 bases). The clonotype comes from a man in his 70s with urothelial cancer. Sample: PBMCs, taken around atezolizumab (anti-PD-L1) treatment. CDR3 sequence: CASSPDRPHEQYF. In DNA, the CDR3 is TGCGCCAGCAGCCCTGACAGGCCCCACGAGCAGTACTTC.